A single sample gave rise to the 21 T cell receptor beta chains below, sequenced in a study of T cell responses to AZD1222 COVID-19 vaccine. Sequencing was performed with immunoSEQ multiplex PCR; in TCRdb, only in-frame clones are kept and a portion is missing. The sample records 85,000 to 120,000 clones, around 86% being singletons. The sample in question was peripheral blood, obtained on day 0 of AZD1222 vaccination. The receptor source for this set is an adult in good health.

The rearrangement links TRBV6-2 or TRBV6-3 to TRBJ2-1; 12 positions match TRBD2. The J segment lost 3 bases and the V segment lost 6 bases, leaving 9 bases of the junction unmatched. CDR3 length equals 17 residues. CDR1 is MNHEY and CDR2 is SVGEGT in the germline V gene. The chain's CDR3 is CASSPTSGSGSYNEQFF. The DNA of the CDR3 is TGTGCCAGCAGCCCGACTAGCGGGAGTGGAAGCTACAATGAGCAGTTCTTC.

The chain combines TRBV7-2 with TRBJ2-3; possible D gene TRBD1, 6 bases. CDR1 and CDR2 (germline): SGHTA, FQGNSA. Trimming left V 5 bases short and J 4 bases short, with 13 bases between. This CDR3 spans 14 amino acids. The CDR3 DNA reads TGTGCCAGCAGCCTGGACAGATTCCCAGATACGCAGTATTTT. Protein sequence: CASSLDRFPDTQYF.

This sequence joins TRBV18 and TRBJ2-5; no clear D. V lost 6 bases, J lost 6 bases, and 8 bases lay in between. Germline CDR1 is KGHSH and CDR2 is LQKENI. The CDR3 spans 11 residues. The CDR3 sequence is CASSAQQTQYF. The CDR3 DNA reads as TGTGCCAGCTCGGCCCAGCAGACCCAGTACTTC.

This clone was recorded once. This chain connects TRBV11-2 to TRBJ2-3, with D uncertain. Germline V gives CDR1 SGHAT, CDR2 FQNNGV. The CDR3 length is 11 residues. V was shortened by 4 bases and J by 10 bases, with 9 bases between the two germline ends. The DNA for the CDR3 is TGTGCCAGCAGCTCGTCGATAGCGCAGTATTTT. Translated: CASSSSIAQYF. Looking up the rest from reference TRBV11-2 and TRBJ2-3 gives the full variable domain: EAGVAQSPRYKIIEKRQSVAFWCNPISGHATLYWYQQILGQGPKLLIQFQNNGVVDDSQLPKDRFSAERLKGVDSTLKIQPAKLEDSAVYLCASSSSIAQYFGPGTRLTVL.

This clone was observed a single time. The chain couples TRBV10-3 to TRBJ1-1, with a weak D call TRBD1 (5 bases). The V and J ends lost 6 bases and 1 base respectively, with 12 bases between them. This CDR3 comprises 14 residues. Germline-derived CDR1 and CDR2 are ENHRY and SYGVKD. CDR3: CAIRVARENTEAFF. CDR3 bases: TGTGCCATCAGGGTGGCCAGGGAGAACACTGAAGCTTTCTTT.

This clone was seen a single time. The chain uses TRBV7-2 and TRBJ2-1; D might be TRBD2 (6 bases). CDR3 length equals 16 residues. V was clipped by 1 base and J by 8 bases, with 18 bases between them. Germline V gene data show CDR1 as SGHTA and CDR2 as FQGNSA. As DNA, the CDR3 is TGTGCCAGCAGCTTAGTGCGGGGTTCTCTCGGCGATGAGCAGTTCTTC. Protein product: CASSLVRGSLGDEQFF.

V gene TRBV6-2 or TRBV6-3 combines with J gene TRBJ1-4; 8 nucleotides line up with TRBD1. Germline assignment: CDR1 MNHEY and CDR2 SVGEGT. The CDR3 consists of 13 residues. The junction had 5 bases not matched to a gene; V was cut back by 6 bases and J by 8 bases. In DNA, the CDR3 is TGTGCCAGCAGCACGGACAGGGCAGAAAAACTGTTTTTT. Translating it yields CASSTDRAEKLFF.

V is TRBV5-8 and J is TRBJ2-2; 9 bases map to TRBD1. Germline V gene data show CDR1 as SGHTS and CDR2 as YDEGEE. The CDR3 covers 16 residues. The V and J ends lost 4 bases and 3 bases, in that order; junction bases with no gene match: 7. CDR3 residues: CASSRTGGLDTGELFF. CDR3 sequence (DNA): TGTGCCAGCAGCAGAACAGGGGGCTTGGACACCGGGGAGCTGTTTTTT.

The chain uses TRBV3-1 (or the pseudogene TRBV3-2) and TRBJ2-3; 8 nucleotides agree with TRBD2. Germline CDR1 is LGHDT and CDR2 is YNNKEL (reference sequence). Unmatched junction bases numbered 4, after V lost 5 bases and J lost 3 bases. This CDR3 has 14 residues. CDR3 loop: CASSFSGSTDTQYF. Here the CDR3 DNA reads TGTGCCAGCAGCTTCAGCGGGAGTACAGATACGCAGTATTTT.

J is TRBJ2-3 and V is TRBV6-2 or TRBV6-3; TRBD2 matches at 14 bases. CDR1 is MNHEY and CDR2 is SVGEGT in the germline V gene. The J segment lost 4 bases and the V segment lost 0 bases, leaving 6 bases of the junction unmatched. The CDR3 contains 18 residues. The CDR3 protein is CASSYSSRLAGGPDTQYF. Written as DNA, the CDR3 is TGTGCCAGCAGTTACTCAAGCAGACTAGCGGGAGGGCCAGATACGCAGTATTTT.

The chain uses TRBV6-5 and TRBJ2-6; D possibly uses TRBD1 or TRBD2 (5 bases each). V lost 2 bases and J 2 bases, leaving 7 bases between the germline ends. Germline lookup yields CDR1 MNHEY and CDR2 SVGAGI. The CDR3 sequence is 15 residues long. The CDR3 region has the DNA TGTGCCAGCAGTTACGTGGGGGCTGGGGCCAACGTCCTGACTTTC. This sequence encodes CASSYVGAGANVLTF.

The CDR3 region is CASSSDRGGTYEQYF. The DNA for the CDR3 is TGTGCCAGCAGTTCGGACAGGGGGGGTACCTACGAGCAGTACTTC. The J gene is TRBJ2-7, the V gene TRBV6-1, with 10 bases lining up with TRBD1. In germline, CDR1 is MNHNS, CDR2 SASEGT. V lost 5 bases and J lost 2; bases outside the gene matches: 6. This CDR3 has 15 amino acids.

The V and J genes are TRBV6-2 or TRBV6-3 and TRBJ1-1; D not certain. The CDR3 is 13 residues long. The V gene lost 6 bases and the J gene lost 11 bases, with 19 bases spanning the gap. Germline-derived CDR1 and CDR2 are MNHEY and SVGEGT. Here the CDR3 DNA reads TGTGCCAGCAGCCAGACCCGTTCCAGCCCTGCTTTCTTT. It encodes CASSQTRSSPAFF.

The CDR3 sequence is CASSLAPAAQYF. The CDR3 bases are TGTGCCAGCAGCTTAGCCCCGGCTGCGCAGTACTTC. This chain uses TRBV7-2 with TRBJ2-7; D ambiguous. From germline, CDR1 is SGHTA and CDR2 FQGNSA. With 0 bases removed from V and 9 bases from J, the gap between germline ends came to 9 bases. CDR3 length equals 12 residues. Combining the CDR3 with reference TRBV7-2 and TRBJ2-7 gives the whole variable domain GAGVSQSPSNKVTEKGKDVELRCDPISGHTALYWYRQSLGQGLEFLIYFQGNSAPDKSGLPSDRFSAERTGGSVSTLTIQRTQQEDSAVYLCASSLAPAAQYFGPGTRLTVT.

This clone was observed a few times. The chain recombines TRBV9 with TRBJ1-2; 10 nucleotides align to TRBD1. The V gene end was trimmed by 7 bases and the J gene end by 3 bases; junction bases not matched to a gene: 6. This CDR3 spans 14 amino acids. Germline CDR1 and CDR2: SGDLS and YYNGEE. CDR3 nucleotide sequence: TGTGCCAGCGGAACCGGGACAGGGGACTATGGCTACACCTTC. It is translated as CASGTGTGDYGYTF.

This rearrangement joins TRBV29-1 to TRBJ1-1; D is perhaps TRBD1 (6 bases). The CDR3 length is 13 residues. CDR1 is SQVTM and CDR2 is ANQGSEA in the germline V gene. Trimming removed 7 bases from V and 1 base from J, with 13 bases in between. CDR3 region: CSGARGKNTEAFF. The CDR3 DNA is TGCAGCGGGGCCAGGGGTAAGAACACTGAAGCTTTCTTT.

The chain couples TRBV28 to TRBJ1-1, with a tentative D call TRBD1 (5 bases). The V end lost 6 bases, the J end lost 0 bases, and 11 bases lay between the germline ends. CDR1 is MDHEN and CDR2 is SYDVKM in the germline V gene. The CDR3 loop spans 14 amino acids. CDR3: CASRVQVVNTEAFF. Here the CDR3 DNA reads TGTGCCAGCAGGGTACAGGTGGTGAACACTGAAGCTTTCTTT.

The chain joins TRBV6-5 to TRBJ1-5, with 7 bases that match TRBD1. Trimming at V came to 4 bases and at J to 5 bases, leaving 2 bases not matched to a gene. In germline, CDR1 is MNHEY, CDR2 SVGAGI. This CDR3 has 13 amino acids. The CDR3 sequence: CASSSRGDQPQHF. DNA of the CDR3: TGTGCCAGCAGTTCCAGGGGGGATCAGCCCCAGCATTTT.

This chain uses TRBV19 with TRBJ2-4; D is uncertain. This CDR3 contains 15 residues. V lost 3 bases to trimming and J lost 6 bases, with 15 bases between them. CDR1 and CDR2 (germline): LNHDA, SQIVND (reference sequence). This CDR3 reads CASSMGPSGGNIQYF. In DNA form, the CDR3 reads TGTGCCAGTAGTATGGGCCCGTCAGGCGGAAACATTCAGTACTTC.

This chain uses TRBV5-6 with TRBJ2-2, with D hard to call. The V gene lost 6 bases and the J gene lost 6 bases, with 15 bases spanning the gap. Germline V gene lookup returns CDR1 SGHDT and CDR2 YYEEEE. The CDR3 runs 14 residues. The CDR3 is CASKREVSPGELFF. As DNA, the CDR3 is TGTGCCAGCAAGCGAGAGGTCTCACCCGGGGAGCTGTTTTTT. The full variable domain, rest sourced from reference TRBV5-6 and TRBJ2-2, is DAGVTQSPTHLIKTRGQQVTLRCSPKSGHDTVSWYQQALGQGPQFIFQYYEEEERQRGNFPDRFSGHQFPNYSSELNVNALLLGDSALYLCASKREVSPGELFFGEGSRLTVL.

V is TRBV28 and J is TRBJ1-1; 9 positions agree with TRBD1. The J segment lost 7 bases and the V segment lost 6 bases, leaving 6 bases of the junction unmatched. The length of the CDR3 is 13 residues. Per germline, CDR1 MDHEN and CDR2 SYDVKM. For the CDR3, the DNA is TGTGCCAGCAGACCGACAGGGGGGAATGAAGCTTTCTTT. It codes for CASRPTGGNEAFF.